This passage covers 25 T cell receptor beta chains from one sample sequenced in a study of T cell responses to AZD1222 COVID-19 vaccine. Sequenced by immunoSEQ multiplex PCR; TCRdb stores in-frame clones only, minus some. Of about 150,000 clones in the sample, roughly nine tenths were seen once. The source was peripheral blood, collected on day 0 of AZD1222 vaccination. The source is an adult in good health.

The CDR3 region is CASTDYPSPLHF. The CDR3 DNA follows: TGTGCCAGCACCGATTACCCTTCACCCCTCCACTTT. The rearrangement links TRBV12-3 or TRBV12-4 to TRBJ1-6; D not certain. The CDR3 spans 12 residues. The V end lost 7 bases, the J end lost 9 bases, and 10 bases lay between the germline ends.

J is TRBJ2-1 and V is TRBV7-2; TRBD2 matches 7 bases. The V gene end was trimmed by 2 bases and the J gene end by 3 bases; junction bases not matched to a gene: 4. This CDR3 has 15 residues. CDR1 is SGHTA and CDR2 is FQGNSA in the germline V gene. Written as DNA, the CDR3 is TGTGCCAGCAGCTTATGGGGGGGTGTCTACAATGAGCAGTTCTTC. This codes for CASSLWGGVYNEQFF.

This clone came up once. The chain joins TRBV24-1 to TRBJ1-5; 8 bases match TRBD1. J lost 5 bases, V lost 7 bases, and 3 bases had no gene match. The CDR3 consists of 13 residues. Looked up from germline, CDR1 is KGHDR and CDR2 is SFDVKD. The CDR3, as DNA: TGTGCCACCAGGGACAGGGTCGATCAGCCCCAGCATTTT. It translates to CATRDRVDQPQHF.

A note on this clone: An end of the junction does not agree with germline; a read error may underlie this. The rearrangement uses TRBV19 and TRBJ1-5; D remains unclear. The CDR3 length is 15 residues. Germline loops: CDR1 LNHDA, CDR2 SQIVND (reference sequence). CDR3 residues: CASSIDWDSYQPQHF. The CDR3 region has the DNA TGTGCCAGTAGTATAGATTGGGATAGCTATCAGCCCCAGCATTTT. Filled out from reference TRBV19 and TRBJ1-5, the complete variable domain reads DGGITQSPKYLFRKEGQNVTLSCEQNLNHDAMYWYRQDPGQGLRLIYYSQIVNDFQKGDIAEGYSVSREKKESFPLTVTSAQKNPTAFYLCASSIDWDSYQPQHFGDGTRLSIL.

This clone was seen more than once but under ten times. V usage is TRBV6-5 and J usage is TRBJ1-1; 8 bases agree with TRBD1. CDR1 and CDR2 from the germline V gene are MNHEY and SVGAGI. V lost 9 bases and J lost 4; bases outside the gene matches: 7. The CDR3 runs to 13 residues. DNA for the CDR3: TGTGCCAGGTCACGGACAGGGCGCACTGAAGCTTTCTTT. Its protein is CARSRTGRTEAFF.

This clone qualifies as medium-sized. The genes are TRBV7-2 and TRBJ2-7, with 13 bases lining up with TRBD2. J lost 9 bases, V lost 10 bases, and 12 bases had no gene match. From germline, CDR1 is SGHTA and CDR2 FQGNSA. This CDR3 region has 14 residues. This chain's CDR3 is CATVTSGGPSVQYF. CDR3 in DNA: TGTGCCACCGTGACTAGCGGGGGGCCCTCCGTGCAGTACTTC.

This clone is a singleton in its sample. The chain uses TRBV9 and TRBJ2-5, with 8 bases that match TRBD1. CDR1 and CDR2 (germline): SGDLS, YYNGEE. CDR3 length: 15 residues. Germline trimming cut 0 bases from V and 5 bases from J; bases unmatched to any gene: 6. Written as DNA, the CDR3 is TGTGCCAGCAGCGTAGAGGCAGGGGGCGGGGAGACCCAGTACTTC. Protein: CASSVEAGGGETQYF.

The chain uses TRBV28 and TRBJ1-2; maybe TRBD1 (5 bases). This CDR3 is 13 amino acids long. Germline V CDR1 and CDR2: MDHEN, SYDVKM. Between the trimmed V and J ends, which lost 8 bases and 4 bases, there was a span of 14 bases. CDR3 residues: CASGTTAAYGYTF. The CDR3, as DNA: TGTGCCAGCGGGACCACAGCCGCCTATGGCTACACCTTC.

This chain links TRBV18 with TRBJ1-6; D gene ambiguous. Looked up from germline, CDR1 is KGHSH and CDR2 is LQKENI. This CDR3 comprises 15 residues. The germline V and J ends were trimmed by 4 bases and 8 bases, with 15 bases remaining between them. CDR3 nucleotide sequence: TGTGCCAGCTCACGGAGTCGGGTTGTGGATTCACCCCTCCACTTT. Protein sequence: CASSRSRVVDSPLHF. The variable domain in full, with the rest retrieved from reference TRBV18 and TRBJ1-6, is NAGVMQNPRHLVRRRGQEARLRCSPMKGHSHVYWYRQLPEEGLKFMVYLQKENIIDESGMPKERFSAEFPKEGPSILRIQQVVRGDSAAYFCASSRSRVVDSPLHFGNGTRLTVT.

The chain employs TRBV4-1 and TRBJ1-2; D unclear. The ends were cut back, 1 base at V and 5 bases at J, with 11 bases in the middle. CDR1 is MGHRA and CDR2 is YSYEKL in the germline V gene. The CDR3 covers 14 residues. CDR3 sequence reads: CASSQVEGKYGYTF. The DNA for the CDR3 is TGCGCCAGCAGCCAAGTGGAGGGCAAATATGGCTACACCTTC.

The rearrangement joins TRBV11-3 to TRBJ2-5; no reliable D call. The germline CDR1 and CDR2 sequences are SGHNT and YENEEA. V dropped 5 bases and J dropped 4 bases, with 11 bases sitting between them. CDR3 size: 13 residues. The CDR3, as DNA: TGTGCCAGCAGCGCCTACAAGGGAGAGACCCAGTACTTC. Translating it yields CASSAYKGETQYF.

The gene calls are TRBV11-2 and TRBJ2-5, with TRBD1 matching over 7 bases. The germline V gene encodes CDR1 SGHAT and CDR2 FQNNGV. This CDR3 contains 13 residues. Trimming removed 5 bases from V and 10 bases from J; junction bases left unmatched: 10. For the CDR3, the DNA is TGTGCCAGCAGCAGATCGGACAGGATGATCCAGTACTTC. This encodes CASSRSDRMIQYF.

The chain is built from TRBV6-1 and TRBJ2-2, with D unclear. Germline CDR1 is MNHNS and CDR2 is SASEGT. The CDR3 has 14 amino acids. V gave up 5 bases and J gave up 3 bases, with 10 bases separating them. The CDR3 coding sequence is TGTGCCAGCAGTTATAGCAGCGACACCGGGGAGCTGTTTTTT. As protein: CASSYSSDTGELFF.

The V gene is TRBV9, the J gene TRBJ1-1, with D tentatively TRBD1 (6 bases). Deletions cut 4 bases from V and 6 bases from J, with 13 bases between. Germline-derived CDR1 and CDR2 are SGDLS and YYNGEE. The CDR3 sequence is 13 residues long. CDR3 coding DNA: TGTGCCAGCAGCCTCACGGAGGGGGCTGAAGCTTTCTTT. Translated: CASSLTEGAEAFF.

The chain combines TRBV3-1 (or the pseudogene TRBV3-2) with TRBJ2-3; 13 nucleotides match TRBD2. CDR1 is LGHDT and CDR2 is YNNKEL in the germline V gene (reference sequence). Losses at the gene ends were 1 base for V and 9 bases for J; bases not matched to a gene: 1. The CDR3 is made up of 14 amino acids. The CDR3 DNA sequence: TGTGCCAGCAGCCAAGGGACTAGCGGGAGCACGCAGTATTTT. Its translation is CASSQGTSGSTQYF.

V and J are TRBV28 and TRBJ2-7; D may be TRBD2 (5 bases). The CDR3 is made up of 16 amino acids. V lost 6 bases to trimming and J lost 0 bases, with 18 bases between them. Germline values: CDR1 MDHEN, CDR2 SYDVKM. In DNA, the CDR3 is TGTGCCAGCAGGGGTGGTGGGAGACTGAGCTCCTACGAGCAGTACTTC. Protein sequence: CASRGGGRLSSYEQYF. Drawing the rest from reference TRBV28 and TRBJ2-7, the complete variable domain is DVKVTQSSRYLVKRTGEKVFLECVQDMDHENMFWYRQDPGLGLRLIYFSYDVKMKEKGDIPEGYSVSREKKERFSLILESASTNQTSMYLCASRGGGRLSSYEQYFGPGTRLTVT.

The V gene is TRBV12-3 or TRBV12-4, the J gene TRBJ2-3; D uncertain. Trimming shortened V by 3 bases and J by 5 bases, and 9 bases separated the two germline ends. CDR3 size: 13 residues. CDR3 region: CASSFRRLDTQYF. DNA for the CDR3: TGTGCCAGCAGTTTTCGGCGCCTAGATACGCAGTATTTT.

The V gene is TRBV28, the J gene TRBJ1-5, with 8 bases identical to TRBD1. The CDR3 loop spans 14 amino acids. Losses at the gene ends were 6 bases for V and 4 bases for J; bases not matched to a gene: 5. Germline V gives CDR1 MDHEN, CDR2 SYDVKM. The CDR3 region has the DNA TGTGCCAGCAGCGGGACAGGTCCAAATCAGCCCCAGCATTTT. Translated, it gives CASSGTGPNQPQHF.

The V and J genes are TRBV5-8 and TRBJ1-5, with 8 bases fitting TRBD1. Trimming took 5 bases from V and 1 from J; bases not matched to a gene: 8. Germline values: CDR1 SGHTS, CDR2 YDEGEE. CDR3 length: 16 residues. CDR3 sequence reads: CASRPRTGWSNQPQHF. The DNA of the CDR3 is TGTGCCAGCAGACCCCGGACAGGGTGGAGCAATCAGCCCCAGCATTTT.

V gene TRBV12-3 or TRBV12-4 combines with J gene TRBJ2-1; D is unclear. This CDR3 is built from 13 residues. With 2 bases removed from V and 10 bases from J, the gap between germline ends came to 12 bases. The CDR3 coding sequence is TGTGCCAGCAGTTTAACGGCCGGGCAAGAGCAGTTCTTC. This encodes CASSLTAGQEQFF.

V and J are TRBV5-1 and TRBJ1-1; D perhaps matches TRBD1 (6 bases). The ends were cut back, 1 base at V and 1 base at J, with 11 bases in the middle. Germline V gene data show CDR1 as SGHRS and CDR2 as YFSETQ. This CDR3 contains 15 residues. This CDR3 is CASSLNRAPNTEAFF. The CDR3 DNA follows: TGCGCCAGCAGCTTGAACAGGGCCCCGAACACTGAAGCTTTCTTT.

The chain uses TRBV6-5 and TRBJ1-2; 10 bases align to TRBD1. The CDR3 contains 15 residues. J gave up 4 bases and V 6 bases, and 8 bases lay outside the gene matches. The germline gives CDR1 MNHEY, CDR2 SVGAGI. The CDR3 loop reads CASRGDRGLPYGYTF. CDR3 nucleotide sequence: TGTGCCAGCAGAGGCGACAGGGGGCTTCCCTATGGCTACACCTTC.

The chain couples TRBV5-5 to TRBJ1-1; TRBD1 matches 8 bases. The CDR3 extends over 14 amino acids. The J segment lost 3 bases and the V segment lost 3 bases, leaving 4 bases of the junction unmatched. Germline values: CDR1 SGHKS, CDR2 YYEKEE (reference sequence). The CDR3 DNA reads as TGTGCCAGCAGCTGGCTGGACAGGGACACTGAAGCTTTCTTT. Protein sequence: CASSWLDRDTEAFF. The variable domain in full, completed from reference TRBV5-5 and TRBJ1-1, reads DAGVTQSPTHLIKTRGQQVTLRCSPISGHKSVSWYQQVLGQGPQFIFQYYEKEERGRGNFPDRFSARQFPNYSSELNVNALLLGDSALYLCASSWLDRDTEAFFGQGTRLTVV.

This clone appeared a single time. The CDR3 nucleotides read TGTGCCCGAACGGGGGACAGGCAGCACGCGGGCTACACCTTC. Protein sequence: CARTGDRQHAGYTF. The chain carries TRBV30 and TRBJ1-2; TRBD1 matches at 8 bases. Looked up from germline, CDR1 is GTSNPN and CDR2 is SVGIG (reference sequence). The trim removed 8 bases at V and 8 bases at J, leaving 16 bases unmatched. The CDR3 is 14 residues long. Variable domain in full (rest from reference TRBV30 and TRBJ1-2): SQTIHQWPATLVQPVGSPLSLECTVEGTSNPNLYWYRQAAGRGLQLLFYSVGIGQISSEVPQNLSASRPQDRQFILSSKKLLLSDSGFYLCARTGDRQHAGYTFGSGTRLTVV.

The CDR3 loop is CASSSGGAYGYTF. The CDR3 coding sequence is TGCGCCAGCAGCTCAGGGGGAGCCTATGGCTACACCTTC. This chain connects TRBV4-1 to TRBJ1-2, with 7 bases lining up with TRBD1. The V gene's germline CDR1 is MGHRA and CDR2 YSYEKL. The J segment lost 4 bases and the V segment lost 5 bases, leaving 4 bases of the junction unmatched. This CDR3 spans 13 amino acids.